Listed below are T cell receptor beta chains from one sample, sequenced in a study of blood T cell repertoires in COVID-19. Measured with immunoSEQ multiplex PCR; TCRdb has only the in-frame clones, and not every one. The sample includes about 190,000 clones, around 87% of them seen just once. Sequences were obtained from peripheral blood. The receptors shown here come from a man aged 45-65 years with acute or convalescent COVID-19. CDR3s include the opening cysteine and the closing phenylalanine or tryptophan. D genes are given only for firm matches.

V gene	J gene	D gene	CDR3 DNA	CDR3 protein
TRBV7-9	TRBJ1-3	TRBD1	TGTGCCAGCAGCCCTCCCCGGACAGGGAGTGGAAACACCATATATTTT	CASSPPRTGSGNTIYF
TRBV12-5	TRBJ2-3	TRBD1	TGTGCTAGTGGTACTTCGGGGACAGGGGACACAGATACGCAGTATTTT	CASGTSGTGDTDTQYF
TRBV10-3	TRBJ1-2	NA	TGTGCCATCAGGAACGGGGATACTAACTATGGCTACACCTTC	CAIRNGDTNYGYTF
TRBV27	TRBJ2-1	NA	TGTGCCAGCAGTTTATTGGGAGGATACAATGAGCAGTTCTTC	CASSLLGGYNEQFF
TRBV27	TRBJ1-1	NA	TGTGCCAGCAGTCCGAGACAGAACACTGAAGCTTTCTTT	CASSPRQNTEAFF
TRBV5-4	TRBJ2-3	TRBD2	TGTGCCAGCAGGGACTTAGGCGGGGGGACAGATACGCAGTATTTT	CASRDLGGGTDTQYF
TRBV28	TRBJ2-3	NA	TGTGCCAGCAGTACACCTGGAGAAGAGCAGTATTTT	CASSTPGEEQYF
TRBV30	TRBJ1-3	NA	TGTGCCTGGAGGGTGAGCTCCCTGGTTGGAAACACCATATATTTT	CAWRVSSLVGNTIYF
TRBV9	TRBJ2-3	TRBD1	TGTGCCAGCAGCCCGCAAGACAGGGTCCGTACAGATACGCAGTATTTT	CASSPQDRVRTDTQYF
TRBV27	TRBJ2-5	TRBD1	TGTGCCAGCAGTTTCGGGACAGGGTCCCGGGAGACCCAGTACTTC	CASSFGTGSRETQYF
TRBV7-3	TRBJ2-1	NA	TGTGCCAGCAGCTCCGTTGCGGGGGCCCTGACGAATGAGCAGTTCTTC	CASSSVAGALTNEQFF